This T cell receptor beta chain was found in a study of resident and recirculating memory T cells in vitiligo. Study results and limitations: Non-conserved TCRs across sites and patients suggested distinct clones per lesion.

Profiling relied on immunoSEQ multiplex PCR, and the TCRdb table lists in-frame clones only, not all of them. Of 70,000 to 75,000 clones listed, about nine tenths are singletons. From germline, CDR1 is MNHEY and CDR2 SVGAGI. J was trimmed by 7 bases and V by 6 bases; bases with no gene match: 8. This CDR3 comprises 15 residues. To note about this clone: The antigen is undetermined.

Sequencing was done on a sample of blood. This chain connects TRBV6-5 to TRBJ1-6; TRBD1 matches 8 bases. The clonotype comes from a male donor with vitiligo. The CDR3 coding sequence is TGTGCCAGCAGGTATACACGGGACAGGAATTCACCCCTCCACTTT. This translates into CASRYTRDRNSPLHF.